Below are 20 T cell receptor beta chains sequenced from a single sample in a study of PD-1 blockade in classical Hodgkin lymphoma. Time point reported: cycle 4 day 1 (C4D1), after 6 weeks of nivolumab. Exposure to brentuximab vedotin varied, and each patient had relapsed following autologous stem cell transplantation. Using immunoSEQ multiplex PCR, the repertoire was profiled, and TCRdb retains in-frame clones only, with some absent. The sample holds 57,000 or so clones; nearly 90% are singletons and the top ten take about 8.1%. The sample consisted of peripheral blood mononuclear cells (PBMCs), taken before the fourth cycle of nivolumab. The source of these receptors is a human donor with classical Hodgkin lymphoma.

The rearrangement joins TRBV12-5 to TRBJ2-3, with 11 bases matching TRBD1. The germline CDR1 and CDR2 sequences are LGHNT and FRNRAP. The CDR3 loop spans 15 amino acids. V was pared by 6 bases and J by 6 bases, with 8 bases of the junction left unmatched. The CDR3 reads CASGPRTGGEDTQYF. The CDR3 bases are TGTGCTAGTGGCCCCCGGACAGGGGGCGAGGATACGCAGTATTTT.

This chain uses TRBV28 with TRBJ2-5; D is perhaps TRBD2 (5 bases). V lost 5 bases to trimming and J lost 2 bases, with 18 bases between them. Germline V CDR1 and CDR2: MDHEN, SYDVKM. The CDR3 contains 16 residues. The CDR3 is CASSLSLRPGQETQYF. Here the CDR3 DNA reads TGTGCCAGCAGTCTATCATTGCGGCCGGGGCAAGAGACCCAGTACTTC.

The chain combines TRBV30 with TRBJ2-7; 12 bases match TRBD1. The ends lost 5 bases at V and 7 bases at J; junction bases unmatched: 12. This CDR3 contains 15 residues. The V gene's germline CDR1 is GTSNPN and CDR2 SVGIG (reference sequence). CDR3 residues: CAWGRPGTGGREQYF. CDR3 nucleotides: TGTGCCTGGGGTCGCCCCGGGACAGGGGGCCGAGAGCAGTACTTC.

CDR3 loop: CASSQALGAGELFF. The CDR3 DNA is TGCGCCAGCAGCCAAGCTCTGGGAGCCGGGGAGCTGTTTTTT. The rearrangement uses TRBV4-1 and TRBJ2-2, with TRBD2 as a possible D gene (5 bases). This CDR3 contains 14 residues. The V and J ends lost 1 base and 6 bases respectively, with 9 bases between them. The germline V gene encodes CDR1 MGHRA and CDR2 YSYEKL.

The chain couples TRBV19 to TRBJ1-5; 7 bases map to TRBD1. This CDR3 region has 14 residues. The ends lost 5 bases at V and 7 bases at J; junction bases unmatched: 8. Germline V CDR1 and CDR2: LNHDA, SQIVND (reference sequence). The CDR3 nucleotides are TGTGCCAGTAGTGCCGACAGGGCTCCCCAGCCCCAGCATTTT. Residues: CASSADRAPQPQHF.

The genes are TRBV4-1 and TRBJ2-2; no definite D call. In germline, CDR1 is MGHRA, CDR2 YSYEKL. The V and J ends lost 1 base and 7 bases respectively, with 7 bases between them. CDR3 size: 13 residues. The CDR3: CASSQAPFGELFF. CDR3 nucleotides: TGCGCCAGCAGCCAAGCCCCCTTCGGGGAGCTGTTTTTT.

The chain employs TRBV2 and TRBJ2-1, with 15 bases lining up with TRBD2. Losses at the gene ends were 6 bases for V and 8 bases for J; bases not matched to a gene: 8. CDR3 length: 16 amino acids. Germline V lookup: CDR1 SNHLY, CDR2 FYNNEI. The CDR3 spells CASSLGLAGGHHEQFF. CDR3 in DNA: TGTGCCAGCAGCCTTGGACTAGCGGGGGGGCACCATGAGCAGTTCTTC.

The CDR3 reads CASSLAGTYTEAFF. The CDR3 DNA is TGCGCCAGCAGCTTGGCAGGGACCTACACTGAAGCTTTCTTT. The chain employs TRBV5-1 and TRBJ1-1; D is possibly TRBD1 (5 bases). The CDR3 extends over 14 amino acids. Germline values: CDR1 SGHRS, CDR2 YFSETQ. V lost 0 bases, J lost 3 bases, and 9 bases lay in between.

The rearrangement links TRBV4-1 to TRBJ2-3, with 10 bases fitting TRBD2. V shed 0 bases and J 3 bases; nucleotides not matched to a gene: 6. The CDR3 is made up of 17 amino acids. The germline V gene encodes CDR1 MGHRA and CDR2 YSYEKL. CDR3 residues: CASSQEGAGGRTDTQYF. The CDR3 nucleotides are TGCGCCAGCAGCCAAGAAGGAGCGGGGGGGCGGACAGATACGCAGTATTTT.

This clone was observed a single time. This chain uses TRBV28 with TRBJ1-2; the D gene is possibly TRBD1 (5 bases). The CDR3 totals 14 residues. From germline, CDR1 is MDHEN and CDR2 SYDVKM. V was clipped by 3 bases and J by 2 bases, with 10 bases between them. The CDR3 DNA reads as TGTGCCAGCAGTTTCCCCCGACAGAACTATGGCTACACCTTC. Translation gives CASSFPRQNYGYTF.

The V gene is TRBV6-1, the J gene TRBJ1-3, with a possible D match to TRBD1 (6 bases). V lost 8 bases and J 4 bases, leaving 12 bases between the germline ends. Per germline, CDR1 MNHNS and CDR2 SASEGT. The CDR3 runs 13 residues. DNA for the CDR3: TGTGCCAGCCGGACAGAACCAGGAAACACCATATATTTT. It specifies CASRTEPGNTIYF.

The genes are TRBV6-1 and TRBJ1-1, with D perhaps matching TRBD1 (6 bases). This CDR3 comprises 15 residues. Per germline, CDR1 MNHNS and CDR2 SASEGT. V lost 6 bases, J lost 7 bases, and 21 bases lay in between. The CDR3 coding sequence is TGTGCCAGCAGAAAACTCTCTGCGGACAGCCGTGAAGCTTTCTTT. This codes for CASRKLSADSREAFF.

This chain connects TRBV6-5 to TRBJ1-3, with 9 bases that match TRBD1. Germline CDR1 and CDR2: MNHEY and SVGAGI. The CDR3 has 14 residues. The J segment lost 3 bases and the V segment lost 5 bases, leaving 2 bases of the junction unmatched. The CDR3 nucleotides are TGTGCCAGCAGTCGGACAGGGGATGGAAACACCATATATTTT. It translates to CASSRTGDGNTIYF.

The chain uses TRBV4-1 and TRBJ2-7; the match to TRBD1 covers 9 bases. The CDR3 consists of 13 residues. The V gene end was trimmed by 3 bases and the J gene end by 6 bases; junction bases not matched to a gene: 3. Germline loops: CDR1 MGHRA, CDR2 YSYEKL. CDR3 nucleotide sequence: TGCGCCAGCAGCCACGGGGGACAGGGCGAGCAGTACTTC. Encoded protein: CASSHGGQGEQYF.

The chain uses TRBV6-6 and TRBJ2-3; D perhaps matches TRBD2 (5 bases). The CDR3 totals 14 residues. In germline, CDR1 is MNHNY, CDR2 SVGAGI (reference sequence). V lost 8 bases, J lost 1 base, and 13 bases lay in between. CDR3 DNA: TGTGCCAGCTCATCCCCCGGGGGCACAGATACGCAGTATTTT. It specifies CASSSPGGTDTQYF.

The chain couples TRBV27 to TRBJ1-6, with D tentatively TRBD1 (5 bases). The CDR3 length is 15 residues. The germline V gene has CDR1 MNHEY and CDR2 SMNVEV (reference sequence). With 5 bases removed from V and 6 bases from J, the gap between germline ends came to 14 bases. CDR3 loop: CASSPWTRANSPLHF. The CDR3 nucleotides are TGTGCCAGCAGTCCCTGGACAAGGGCTAATTCACCCCTCCACTTT.

V is TRBV5-1 and J is TRBJ2-5; the match to TRBD1 covers 9 bases. The germline gives CDR1 SGHRS, CDR2 YFSETQ. The length of the CDR3 is 16 residues. J was trimmed by 1 base and V by 3 bases; bases with no gene match: 7. The CDR3 here is CASSSGTGNLQETQYF. The DNA of the CDR3 is TGCGCCAGCAGCTCGGGGACAGGGAACCTCCAAGAGACCCAGTACTTC.

This chain joins TRBV6-1 and TRBJ2-1; 9 bases match TRBD1. V lost 10 bases to trimming and J lost 9 bases; unmatched junction nucleotides: 7. Looked up from germline, CDR1 is MNHNS and CDR2 is SASEGT. The CDR3 is made up of 12 amino acids. CDR3 coding DNA: TGTGCCATTGGGACAGGGCGGAGTGAGCAGTTCTTC. This sequence encodes CAIGTGRSEQFF.

The chain has TRBV30 and TRBJ2-3; the D call may be TRBD1 or TRBD2 (5 bases each). Germline CDR1 reads GTSNPN; CDR2 reads SVGIG (reference sequence). V lost 2 bases, J lost 4 bases, and 13 bases lay in between. This CDR3 contains 14 residues. The CDR3 DNA reads as TGTGCCTGGAGTTTGGGGGTGGGTGCAGATACGCAGTATTTT. Its translation is CAWSLGVGADTQYF. The full variable domain, its missing parts supplied by reference TRBV30 and TRBJ2-3, is SQTIHQWPATLVQPVGSPLSLECTVEGTSNPNLYWYRQAAGRGLQLLFYSVGIGQISSEVPQNLSASRPQDRQFILSSKKLLLSDSGFYLCAWSLGVGADTQYFGPGTRLTVL.

V usage is TRBV19 and J usage is TRBJ2-7, with a weak D call TRBD1 (6 bases). The germline V gene encodes CDR1 LNHDA and CDR2 SQIVND (reference sequence). Trimming cost V 8 bases and J 12 bases, with 14 bases left between them. CDR3 length: 10 residues. The CDR3 region is CASQGGWRYF. The CDR3, as DNA: TGTGCCAGTCAAGGGGGTTGGCGGTACTTC.